Ten or more counts support the clone carrying this T cell receptor beta chain. The antigen remains undetermined. Graves' hyperthyroidism without ophthalmopathy progression within 18 months was termed stable. Diagnosis rested on symptoms, serum thyroxine and TRAb, thyroid ultrasound, and orbital computed tomography. This sample was included in a study of T cells in Graves' hyperthyroidism and ophthalmopathy. Study observations and caveats: Most clonotypes that expanded in the thyroid above 0.001 also showed up in blood. Ophthalmopathy and stable hyperthyroidism were separated by a 13 V-J model.

This CDR3 has 19 amino acids. J gave up 10 bases and V 0 bases, and 21 bases lay outside the gene matches. The germline V gene has CDR1 MNHEY and CDR2 SVGEGT. Amplified TCR beta CDR3 regions came from RNA transcripts. HTBI primers were used for first-round RT-PCR of the TCR CDR3. MiXCR, applied by TCRdb to the multiplex PCR reads, yields one record per CDR3 protein. The sample has approximately 400,000 distinct CDR3 sequences, 15% to 20% seen once. The TCR comes from a woman between 18 and 30 years old with Graves' hyperthyroidism. The chain has TRBV6-2 or TRBV6-3 and TRBJ1-3; 7 bases are a match to TRBD1. Sequenced sample: blood. In DNA, the CDR3 is TGTGCCAGCAGTTACTCGATAGTTAGACAGGGTTCTAAAGAAATGACCATATATTTT. Encoded protein: CASSYSIVRQGSKEMTIYF.